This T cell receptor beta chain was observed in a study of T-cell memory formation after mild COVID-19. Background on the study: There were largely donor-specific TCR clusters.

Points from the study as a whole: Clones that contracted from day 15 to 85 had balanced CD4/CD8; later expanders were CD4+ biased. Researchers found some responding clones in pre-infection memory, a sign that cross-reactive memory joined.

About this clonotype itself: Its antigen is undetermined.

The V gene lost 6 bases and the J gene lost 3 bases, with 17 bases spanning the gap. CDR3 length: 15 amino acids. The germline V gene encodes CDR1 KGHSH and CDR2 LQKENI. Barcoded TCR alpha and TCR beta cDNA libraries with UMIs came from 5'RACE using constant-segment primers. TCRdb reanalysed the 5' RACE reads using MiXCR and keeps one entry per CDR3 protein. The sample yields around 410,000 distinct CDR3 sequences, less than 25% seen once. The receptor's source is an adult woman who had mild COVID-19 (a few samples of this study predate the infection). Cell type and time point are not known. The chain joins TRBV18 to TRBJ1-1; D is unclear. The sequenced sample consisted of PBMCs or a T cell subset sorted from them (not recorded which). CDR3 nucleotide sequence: TGTGCCAGCTCCCCTTTTAAACAGTCCTACACTGAAGCTTTCTTT. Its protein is CASSPFKQSYTEAFF.